A selection of T cell receptor beta chains follows, all from one sample in a study of siplizumab effects on memory and regulatory T cells. Generated by immunoSEQ multiplex PCR, the TCRdb table keeps only in-frame clones and is missing some. The sample lists fewer than 85,000 clones; approximately 86% were seen once. Sequences were obtained from Tregs sorted from blood. The receptors originated from a human donor in good health. CDR3s include the opening cysteine and the closing phenylalanine or tryptophan. Fields, in order: D gene, V gene, J gene, clone size, CDR3 protein, CDR3 DNA. A D gene is named only where the DNA matches it firmly. The size field is filled for only some rows; it gives once, few, many or a size class.

D gene: TRBD1
V gene: TRBV7-9
J gene: TRBJ2-1
clone size: .
CDR3 protein: CASKGQGASYNEQFF
CDR3 DNA: TGTGCCAGCAAAGGACAGGGGGCATCCTACAATGAGCAGTTCTTC

D gene: TRBD2
V gene: TRBV19
J gene: TRBJ2-5
clone size: .
CDR3 protein: CASSKGALAAAETQYF
CDR3 DNA: TGTGCCAGTAGTAAAGGCGCACTAGCGGCGGCAGAGACCCAGTACTTC

D gene: TRBD2
V gene: TRBV6-5
J gene: TRBJ2-5
clone size: once
CDR3 protein: CASSPRLAGVETQYF
CDR3 DNA: TGTGCCAGCAGTCCTCGACTAGCGGGGGTCGAGACCCAGTACTTC

D gene: .
V gene: TRBV5-4
J gene: TRBJ2-6
clone size: .
CDR3 protein: CASSRTAGANVLTF
CDR3 DNA: TGTGCCAGCAGCCGGACAGCTGGGGCCAACGTCCTGACTTTC

D gene: TRBD1
V gene: TRBV5-4
J gene: TRBJ1-1
clone size: .
CDR3 protein: CASSPGTGGTEAFF
CDR3 DNA: TGTGCCAGCAGCCCCGGGACAGGGGGGACTGAAGCTTTCTTT

D gene: .
V gene: TRBV16
J gene: TRBJ1-3
clone size: .
CDR3 protein: CASSQSSGFGNTIYF
CDR3 DNA: TGTGCCAGCAGCCAAAGTTCAGGTTTCGGAAACACCATATATTTT

D gene: .
V gene: TRBV6-5
J gene: TRBJ2-5
clone size: .
CDR3 protein: CASSFRGLQETQYF
CDR3 DNA: TGTGCCAGCAGTTTTAGGGGGTTGCAAGAGACCCAGTACTTC

D gene: .
V gene: TRBV9
J gene: TRBJ1-3
clone size: .
CDR3 protein: CASSVEGGSRPSGNTIYF
CDR3 DNA: TGTGCCAGCAGCGTAGAGGGTGGCAGCCGACCCTCTGGAAACACCATATATTTT

D gene: .
V gene: TRBV28
J gene: TRBJ1-5
clone size: .
CDR3 protein: CASSPRGGGNQPQHF
CDR3 DNA: TGTGCCAGCAGTCCCCGGGGTGGGGGCAATCAGCCCCAGCATTTT

D gene: .
V gene: TRBV7-8
J gene: TRBJ1-6
clone size: .
CDR3 protein: CASSLGGRGSYNSPLHF
CDR3 DNA: TGTGCCAGCAGCTTAGGGGGGCGGGGGTCCTATAATTCACCCCTCCACTTT

D gene: .
V gene: TRBV25-1
J gene: TRBJ1-1
clone size: once
CDR3 protein: CASSERGSEAFF
CDR3 DNA: TGTGCCAGCAGTGAGCGGGGATCTGAAGCTTTCTTT

D gene: .
V gene: TRBV7-9
J gene: TRBJ2-1
clone size: .
CDR3 protein: CASRQGGARNEQFF
CDR3 DNA: TGTGCCAGCAGACAGGGGGGGGCCCGAAATGAGCAGTTCTTC

D gene: .
V gene: TRBV7-2
J gene: TRBJ1-3
clone size: .
CDR3 protein: CASSSLMVGSGNTIYF
CDR3 DNA: TGTGCCAGCAGCTCCCTAATGGTCGGCTCTGGAAACACCATATATTTT

D gene: .
V gene: TRBV6-4
J gene: TRBJ2-3
clone size: .
CDR3 protein: CASLPRLSRDTQYF
CDR3 DNA: TGTGCCAGCCTACCCAGGTTGTCTCGGGATACGCAGTATTTT

D gene: .
V gene: TRBV18
J gene: TRBJ2-5
clone size: .
CDR3 protein: CASSLTQYF
CDR3 DNA: TGTGCCAGCTCTCTGACCCAGTACTTC

D gene: TRBD1
V gene: TRBV7-2
J gene: TRBJ1-4
clone size: .
CDR3 protein: CASSLDRGVEKLFF
CDR3 DNA: TGTGCCAGCAGCCTAGACAGGGGCGTCGAAAAACTGTTTTTT

D gene: .
V gene: TRBV30
J gene: TRBJ1-5
clone size: .
CDR3 protein: CAWSVVRGDQPQHF
CDR3 DNA: TGTGCCTGGAGTGTGGTCAGGGGTGATCAGCCCCAGCATTTT

D gene: .
V gene: TRBV7-2
J gene: TRBJ2-7
clone size: .
CDR3 protein: CASSPSVNPGAYEQYF
CDR3 DNA: TGTGCCAGCAGCCCATCCGTAAACCCGGGAGCCTACGAGCAGTACTTC

D gene: TRBD1
V gene: TRBV18
J gene: TRBJ1-2
clone size: .
CDR3 protein: CASSPPTGGVGGYTF
CDR3 DNA: TGTGCCAGCTCACCACCCACAGGGGGCGTTGGTGGCTACACCTTC

D gene: .
V gene: TRBV9
J gene: TRBJ1-2
clone size: .
CDR3 protein: CASSIVGYYGYTF
CDR3 DNA: TGTGCCAGCAGCATAGTCGGATACTATGGCTACACCTTC